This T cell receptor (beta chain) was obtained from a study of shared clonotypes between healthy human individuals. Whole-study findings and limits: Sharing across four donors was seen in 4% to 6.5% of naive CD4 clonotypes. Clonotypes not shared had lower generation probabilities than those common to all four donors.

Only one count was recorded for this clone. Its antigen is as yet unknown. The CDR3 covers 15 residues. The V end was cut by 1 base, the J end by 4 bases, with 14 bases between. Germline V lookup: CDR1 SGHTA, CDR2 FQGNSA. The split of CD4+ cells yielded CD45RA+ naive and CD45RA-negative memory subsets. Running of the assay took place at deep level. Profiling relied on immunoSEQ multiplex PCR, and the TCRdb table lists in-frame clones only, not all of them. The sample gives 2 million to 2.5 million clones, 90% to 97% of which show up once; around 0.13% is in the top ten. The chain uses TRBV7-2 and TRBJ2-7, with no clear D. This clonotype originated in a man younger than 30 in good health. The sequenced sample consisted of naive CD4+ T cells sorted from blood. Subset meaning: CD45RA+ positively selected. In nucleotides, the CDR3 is TGTGCCAGCAGCTTAGAGGGATCCGCCTCGTACGAGCAGTACTTC. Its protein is CASSLEGSASYEQYF.